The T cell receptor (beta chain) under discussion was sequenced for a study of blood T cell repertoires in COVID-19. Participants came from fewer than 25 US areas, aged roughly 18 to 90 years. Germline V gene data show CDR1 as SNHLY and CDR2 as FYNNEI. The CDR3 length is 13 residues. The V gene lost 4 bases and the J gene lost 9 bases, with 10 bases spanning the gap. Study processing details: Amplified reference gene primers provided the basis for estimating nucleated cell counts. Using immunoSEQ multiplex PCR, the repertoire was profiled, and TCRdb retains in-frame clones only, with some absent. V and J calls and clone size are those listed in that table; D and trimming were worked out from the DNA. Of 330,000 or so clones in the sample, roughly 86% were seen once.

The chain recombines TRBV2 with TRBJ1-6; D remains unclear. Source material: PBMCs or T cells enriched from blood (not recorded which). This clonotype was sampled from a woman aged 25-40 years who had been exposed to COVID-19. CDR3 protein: CASSGQESSPLHF. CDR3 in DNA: TGTGCCAGCAGTGGTCAAGAGAGTTCACCCCTCCACTTT.